Each of the 3 T cell receptor beta chains below was sequenced from the same sample in a study of cytomegalovirus exposure and HLA in healthy donors. PCR amplification relied on 60 Vbeta primers (plus 13 Jbeta primers). Clones were sequenced by immunoSEQ multiplex PCR, and TCRdb holds only the in-frame ones, with some missing. The sample has approximately 200,000 clones, about 83% seen once. Sample: PBMCs. The receptors originated from a girl aged 5-17 years in good health and CMV-seronegative.

The chain is built from TRBV2 and TRBJ2-6; unclear D gene. The V gene lost 7 bases and the J gene lost 0 bases, with 10 bases spanning the gap. The CDR3 length is 15 residues. From germline, CDR1 is SNHLY and CDR2 FYNNEI. CDR3 residues: CASTLVSSGANVLTF. The CDR3 DNA reads TGTGCCAGCACCTTAGTTAGCTCTGGGGCCAACGTCCTGACTTTC.

This clone has a handful of counts. The chain joins TRBV27 to TRBJ2-2, with D unresolved. CDR3 length equals 11 residues. V lost 3 bases and J lost 7, with 3 bases in between. Germline CDR1 is MNHEY and CDR2 is SMNVEV (reference sequence). The CDR3 DNA reads as TGTGCCAGCAGTTTCGGCGGGGAGCTGTTTTTT. This sequence encodes CASSFGGELFF.

Notes on this clone: The sample carries other DNA sequences with the same CDR3. The genes are TRBV27 and TRBJ2-7, with TRBD1 matching 7 bases. The V gene's germline CDR1 is MNHEY and CDR2 SMNVEV (reference sequence). CDR3 length equals 13 residues. Germline trimming cut 6 bases from V and 0 bases from J; bases unmatched to any gene: 2. The CDR3 reads CASSRDSSYEQYF. For the CDR3, the DNA is TGTGCCAGCAGCCGGGACAGCTCCTACGAGCAGTACTTC.